This TCR beta chain was documented in a study of cytomegalovirus exposure and HLA in healthy donors. For this clone: The antigen remains undetermined.

Study-wide findings and caveats: Productive status was seen about 87% or about 30% of the time for most TCR beta V segments in an earlier analysis.

The CDR3 is made up of 14 amino acids. Trimming took 3 bases from V and 3 from J, leaving 12 bases between them. CDR1 SNHLY and CDR2 FYNNEI come from the germline V gene. Primers for the PCR totalled 60 Vbeta and 13 Jbeta. Clones were sequenced by immunoSEQ multiplex PCR, and TCRdb holds only the in-frame ones, with some missing. The data hold about 140,000 clones, with 75% to 85% observed a single time. This chain joins TRBV2 and TRBJ2-7; D not certain. The material sequenced was PBMCs. The receptor's source is a man in his fifties or sixties in good health and CMV-seronegative. As DNA, the CDR3 is TGTGCCAGCAGTGATGTAGGCGGAGTCTACGAGCAGTACTTC. The encoded protein is CASSDVGGVYEQYF.